These 21 T cell receptor beta chains were all obtained from the same sample, sequenced in a study of CD8+ T cells in alopecia areata (dated by TCRdb to 2017 to 2018). Library method: the immunoSEQ multiplex PCR assay. To provide template for TCR sequencing, every sample had RNA extracted and reverse transcribed into cDNA. TCRdb provides this immuneACCESS table in a form limited to in-frame rearrangements. Some clones are lacking; in checked studies, under half of them reflect an unresolved V gene, and why the rest are absent is not known. For this sample there are about 160,000 clones; 40% to 50% appear just once. In total, the top ten clones hold about 6.4% of the sample. Sequencing was carried out using CD4+ T cells sorted from blood. Receptors were obtained from a human donor with alopecia areata.

This clone was observed a few times. The chain couples TRBV29-1 to TRBJ2-1; maybe TRBD2 (6 bases). Germline V gene data show CDR1 as SQVTM and CDR2 as ANQGSEA. Trimming pared 2 bases from V and 6 bases from J, leaving 20 bases between. The CDR3 runs to 16 residues. The DNA of the CDR3 is TGCAGCGTTGAACCGGGGACCCCCCGAGCGGGCAATGAGCAGTTCTTC. Its translation is CSVEPGTPRAGNEQFF.

This clone has more than one count but fewer than ten. This chain joins TRBV2 and TRBJ2-4; weak D call: TRBD2 (6 bases). Per the germline V gene, CDR1 is SNHLY and CDR2 is FYNNEI. The germline V and J ends were trimmed by 3 bases and 8 bases, with 8 bases remaining between them. The CDR3 is made up of 12 amino acids. The chain's CDR3 is CASSDGGYIQYF. As DNA, the CDR3 is TGTGCCAGCAGTGACGGGGGTTACATTCAGTACTTC.

The chain couples TRBV10-3 to TRBJ2-7; 11 bases map to TRBD2. The CDR3 is 20 residues long. Germline trimming cut 2 bases from V and 3 bases from J; bases unmatched to any gene: 18. Germline V gene data show CDR1 as ENHRY and CDR2 as SYGVKD. In DNA, the CDR3 is TGTGCCATCAGTGAGGGGCCCCTAGCGGGAGGACCGCCCCGTATCTACGAGCAGTACTTC. This gives the protein CAISEGPLAGGPPRIYEQYF.

The chain employs TRBV9 and TRBJ2-4; tentatively, D is TRBD1 (7 bases). Between the trimmed V and J ends, which lost 2 bases and 8 bases, there was a span of 17 bases. Germline CDR1 reads SGDLS; CDR2 reads YYNGEE. The CDR3 contains 15 residues. The CDR3 bases are TGTGCCAGCAGCGTGGAGGGGGCTTTTAGAGACATTCAGTACTTC. It codes for CASSVEGAFRDIQYF.

This clone has only a few counts. The gene calls are TRBV30 and TRBJ1-2; weak D call: TRBD1 (6 bases). V was clipped by 2 bases and J by 7 bases, with 17 bases between them. Germline CDR1 is GTSNPN and CDR2 is SVGIG (reference sequence). The CDR3 length is 14 residues. This CDR3 is CAWSSVGRGGGYTF. DNA of the CDR3: TGTGCCTGGAGTTCCGTGGGCAGGGGAGGTGGCTACACCTTC.

V gene TRBV11-2 combines with J gene TRBJ2-3; 8 bases map to TRBD2. In germline, CDR1 is SGHAT, CDR2 FQNNGV. The CDR3 consists of 19 residues. Trimming at V came to 3 bases and at J to 0 bases, leaving 14 bases not matched to a gene. CDR3 loop: CASSFIGLTSGSSTDTQYF. The CDR3 nucleotides read TGTGCCAGCAGCTTCATTGGTCTAACTAGCGGTTCTAGCACAGATACGCAGTATTTT.

This clone was observed a few times. This sequence joins TRBV5-1 and TRBJ2-5; TRBD2 might be the D (6 bases). CDR3 length: 15 residues. The V and J ends lost 0 bases and 5 bases respectively, with 14 bases between them. Germline CDR1 and CDR2: SGHRS and YFSETQ. The CDR3 spells CASSLAPGVSETQYF. The CDR3 nucleotides read TGCGCCAGCAGCTTGGCCCCGGGAGTGTCGGAGACCCAGTACTTC. Variable domain in full (rest from reference TRBV5-1 and TRBJ2-5): KAGVTQTPRYLIKTRGQQVTLSCSPISGHRSVSWYQQTPGQGLQFLFEYFSETQRNKGNFPGRFSGRQFSNSRSEMNVSTLELGDSALYLCASSLAPGVSETQYFGPGTRLLVL.

V is TRBV7-9 and J is TRBJ2-1, with TRBD2 matching over 7 bases. The CDR3 length is 12 residues. The germline CDR1 and CDR2 sequences are SEHNR and FQNEAQ (reference sequence). The ends lost 5 bases at V and 16 bases at J; junction bases unmatched: 11. The CDR3 DNA reads TGTGCCAGCAGCGTTAGCTCGGGGGGTACATTCTTC. It codes for CASSVSSGGTFF.

The chain joins TRBV4-2 to TRBJ2-7, with a possible D match to TRBD2 (6 bases). V was clipped by 3 bases and J by 2 bases, with 14 bases between them. The germline V gene encodes CDR1 LGHNA and CDR2 YNFKEQ. The CDR3 loop spans 15 amino acids. This CDR3 is CASSHGPREPYEQYF. The CDR3 nucleotides read TGTGCCAGCAGCCACGGTCCACGGGAGCCCTACGAGCAGTACTTC.

The table lists this clone with a few counts. V and J are TRBV5-4 and TRBJ2-5; D not resolved. The V and J ends lost 4 bases and 1 base respectively, with 5 bases between them. In germline, CDR1 is SGHNT, CDR2 YYREEE (reference sequence). CDR3 size: 12 residues. The CDR3 is CASSASQETQYF. CDR3 DNA: TGTGCCAGCAGCGCCTCCCAAGAGACCCAGTACTTC.

J is TRBJ1-2 and V is TRBV5-1; 9 bases are shared with TRBD1. This CDR3 comprises 13 residues. Germline CDR1 is SGHRS and CDR2 is YFSETQ. V shed 4 bases and J 5 bases; nucleotides not matched to a gene: 3. CDR3 region: CASSPGQGYGYTF. The CDR3 DNA follows: TGCGCCAGCAGCCCAGGACAGGGGTATGGCTACACCTTC.

Note on this clone: Additional DNA sequences in this sample encode the identical CDR3. The chain links TRBV5-1 to TRBJ2-6, with D unclear. Germline V gene lookup returns CDR1 SGHRS and CDR2 YFSETQ. CDR3 length equals 15 residues. V was pared by 0 bases and J by 0 bases, with 4 bases between. In nucleotides, the CDR3 is TGCGCCAGCAGCTTGGGAGGCTCTGGGGCCAACGTCCTGACTTTC. Its protein product is CASSLGGSGANVLTF.

V and J are TRBV15 and TRBJ2-2; TRBD2 aligns across 7 bases. Germline-derived CDR1 and CDR2 are LNHNV and YYDKDF (reference sequence). This CDR3 is built from 16 residues. With 3 bases clipped from V and 9 bases from J, the junction kept 13 bases outside the gene matches. CDR3: CATSSGGRESYRELFF. The CDR3 nucleotides are TGTGCCACCAGCAGCGGCGGGCGGGAGTCGTACCGGGAGCTGTTTTTT.

The chain has TRBV30 and TRBJ2-7; 9 nucleotides line up with TRBD2. The CDR3 sequence is 14 residues long. Germline CDR1 GTSNPN, CDR2 SVGIG (reference sequence). J gave up 0 bases and V 7 bases, and 7 bases lay outside the gene matches. The CDR3 bases are TGTGCCTCCACGGGGACTAGCAGCTCCTACGAGCAGTACTTC. It encodes CASTGTSSSYEQYF.

The sample holds one count of this clone. The chain carries TRBV6-5 and TRBJ1-2; D ambiguous. The CDR3 runs to 11 residues. V was shortened by 7 bases and J by 8 bases, with 11 bases between the two germline ends. Germline-derived CDR1 and CDR2 are MNHEY and SVGAGI. The CDR3, as DNA: TGTGCCAGCACCAACTCCGGGGGCTACACCTTC. Amino acid sequence: CASTNSGGYTF.

The chain uses TRBV7-2 and TRBJ2-3; 8 nucleotides agree with TRBD1. The V and J ends lost 3 bases and 3 bases, in that order; junction bases with no gene match: 2. Per germline, CDR1 SGHTA and CDR2 FQGNSA. The CDR3 is 14 residues long. The CDR3 here is CASSFDRGTDTQYF. The CDR3, as DNA: TGTGCCAGCAGCTTTGACAGGGGTACAGATACGCAGTATTTT.

This chain connects TRBV7-2 to TRBJ2-3, with 7 bases lining up with TRBD2. V was pared by 3 bases and J by 1 base, with 1 base of the junction left unmatched. This CDR3 comprises 14 residues. Germline CDR1 and CDR2: SGHTA and FQGNSA. CDR3 protein: CASSLAGGTDTQYF. CDR3 DNA: TGTGCCAGCAGCTTGGCGGGAGGCACAGATACGCAGTATTTT.

The table lists this clone with a count of one. V is TRBV4-1 and J is TRBJ2-1; TRBD2 matches at 10 bases. This CDR3 is 13 amino acids long. J was trimmed by 5 bases and V by 8 bases; bases with no gene match: 3. CDR1 MGHRA and CDR2 YSYEKL come from the germline V gene. The CDR3 loop reads CASLGTSDNEQFF. CDR3 bases: TGCGCCAGCCTGGGGACTAGCGACAATGAGCAGTTCTTC.

The sample holds one count of this clone. This chain joins TRBV7-3 and TRBJ2-7; D unresolved. The germline gives CDR1 SGHTA, CDR2 FQGTGA. The CDR3 is 14 residues long. The V and J ends lost 5 bases and 7 bases respectively, with 18 bases between them. The CDR3 reads CASSQSGPVGEQYF. Here the CDR3 DNA reads TGTGCCAGCAGCCAGAGTGGTCCCGTTGGGGAGCAGTACTTC.

The chain employs TRBV7-9 and TRBJ2-5; 7 bases align to TRBD1. Trimming at V came to 5 bases and at J to 3 bases, leaving 9 bases not matched to a gene. The germline CDR1 and CDR2 sequences are SEHNR and FQNEAQ (reference sequence). The CDR3 length is 15 residues. The CDR3 coding sequence is TGTGCCAGCAGCCCAGGGGGATACCAAGAAGAGACCCAGTACTTC. Translation: CASSPGGYQEETQYF.

The chain joins TRBV6-1 to TRBJ2-1; D gene ambiguous. This CDR3 has 18 amino acids. From germline, CDR1 is MNHNS and CDR2 SASEGT. The ends were cut back, 1 base at V and 0 bases at J, with 16 bases in the middle. The CDR3 DNA sequence: TGTGCCAGCAGTGAAGTCATTTCAGGCTTAAGCTCCTACAATGAGCAGTTCTTC. Amino acid sequence: CASSEVISGLSSYNEQFF.